This is a list of T cell receptor beta chains from one sample in a study of Tregs in tolerant kidney transplant recipients. Their recognized antigens are unknown. Some clones are missing from TCRdb's copy, which holds only in-frame ones; the method was immunoSEQ multiplex PCR. This table has 15,000 to 17,000 clones, approximately 55% appearing once. The sample was CD4+ T cells from blood cultured with allogeneic cells, taken before the transplant. The source is a human patient who received a combined kidney and bone marrow transplant. Each CDR3 is given with its conserved first and last residue. A D gene is named only where the DNA matches it firmly. Clone size is shown for a subset of rows, as once, few, many or a class of expanded clone.

>TRBJ2-3|TRBV7-2|TRBD2|few
CASSLGIGGGATDTQYF
TGTGCCAGCAGCTTAGGGATTGGCGGGGGGGCGACAGATACGCAGTATTTT
>TRBJ1-3|TRBV28|.|.
CASSPGGAVGRNTIYF
TGTGCCAGCAGTCCCGGGGGGGCTGTGGGGCGAAACACCATATATTTT
>TRBJ2-2|TRBV7-3|TRBD2|few
CASSNSGGATGELFF
TGTGCCAGCAGCAATAGCGGGGGGGCCACCGGGGAGCTGTTTTTT
>TRBJ2-5|TRBV12-5|TRBD2|few
CASGLGLAGGKGETQYF
TGTGCTAGTGGTTTGGGACTAGCGGGAGGGAAAGGCGAGACCCAGTACTTC
>TRBJ2-7|TRBV7-8|.|.
CASSLTGGTLYEQYF
TGTGCCAGCAGCTTAACGGGCGGGACCCTCTACGAGCAGTACTTC
>TRBJ2-7|TRBV2|.|few
CASSEDSPGLNEQYF
TGTGCCAGCAGTGAAGATTCCCCAGGGCTGAACGAGCAGTACTTC
>TRBJ2-1|TRBV10-3|TRBD2|.
CAIGASGSEQFF
TGTGCCATCGGGGCTAGCGGGAGTGAGCAGTTCTTC
>TRBJ1-5|TRBV7-9|TRBD1|few
CASSTTDRGLSASNQPQHF
TGTGCCAGCAGCACGACGGACAGGGGGCTGTCCGCTAGCAATCAGCCCCAGCATTTT
>TRBJ1-2|TRBV7-9|.|few
CASSQMGFGDGYTF
TGTGCCAGCAGCCAAATGGGGTTCGGGGATGGCTACACCTTC
>TRBJ2-5|TRBV2|.|.
CASSSDTPETQYF
TGTGCCAGCAGTTCGGACACTCCAGAGACCCAGTACTTC
>TRBJ1-5|TRBV9|.|.
CASSSGLGHPHPQHF
TGTGCCAGCAGCTCAGGGTTGGGACACCCTCACCCCCAGCATTTT
>TRBJ2-4|TRBV4-3|TRBD1|.
CASSQATDRDGNIQYF
TGCGCCAGCAGCCAAGCAACAGACAGGGACGGGAACATTCAGTACTTC
>TRBJ2-1|TRBV15|TRBD2|.
CATSRLSSGGNEQFF
TGTGCCACCAGCAGGCTCTCTAGCGGGGGCAATGAGCAGTTCTTC
>TRBJ2-1|TRBV5-4|TRBD2|.
CASSSGLAGDIYNEQFF
TGTGCCAGCAGCTCCGGACTAGCGGGGGATATTTACAATGAGCAGTTCTTC
>TRBJ2-2|TRBV5-1|.|medium-sized
CASSYTGNTGELFF
TGCGCCAGCAGCTATACAGGGAACACCGGGGAGCTGTTTTTT
>TRBJ1-2|TRBV10-3|.|few
CAISTQDLPLYGYTF
TGTGCCATCAGTACCCAGGATCTTCCTCTATATGGCTACACCTTC
>TRBJ2-6|TRBV7-2|.|.
CASSLGGAGANVLTF
TGTGCCAGCAGCTTAGGTGGAGCTGGGGCCAACGTCCTGACTTTC
>TRBJ2-4|TRBV5-1|.|.
CASSFGQLGDIQYF
TGCGCCAGCAGCTTCGGGCAGTTAGGGGACATTCAGTACTTC
>TRBJ2-7|TRBV13|TRBD2|large
CASRTSGRAYEQYF
TGTGCCAGCAGGACTAGCGGGAGAGCCTACGAGCAGTACTTC
>TRBJ2-3|TRBV11-2|TRBD2|few
CASSLAGLSADTQYF
TGTGCCAGCAGTCTAGCGGGTCTCAGTGCAGATACGCAGTATTTT
>TRBJ2-2|TRBV11-2|.|.
CASTHDRNTGELFF
TGTGCCAGCACCCACGACAGGAACACCGGGGAGCTGTTTTTT
>TRBJ2-1|TRBV6-5|.|.
CASSFDRRRPYNEQFF
TGTGCCAGCAGTTTCGACAGAAGAAGACCCTACAATGAGCAGTTCTTC
>TRBJ2-7|TRBV5-1|TRBD1|.
CASSLGGTDSYEQYF
TGCGCCAGCAGCTTGGGTGGGACAGACTCCTACGAGCAGTACTTC
>TRBJ1-5|TRBV28|.|.
CASRPRQTNQPQHF
TGTGCCAGCAGACCCAGACAGACCAATCAGCCCCAGCATTTT
>TRBJ2-1|TRBV5-1|TRBD2|.
CASSLAVGTTVF
TGCGCCAGCAGCTTGGCCGTCGGGACTACCGTCTTC
>TRBJ2-3|TRBV5-1|TRBD2|.
CASSWGLAGADTQYF
TGCGCCAGCAGCTGGGGACTAGCGGGGGCAGATACGCAGTATTTT
>TRBJ1-4|TRBV7-9|.|medium-sized
CASSPGRRGEKLFF
TGTGCCAGCAGCCCCGGTAGAAGGGGAGAAAAACTGTTTTTT
>TRBJ1-1|TRBV7-2|.|.
CASSIRGTEAFF
TGTGCCAGCAGCATCCGGGGCACTGAAGCTTTCTTT
>TRBJ2-5|TRBV4-3|TRBD2|few
CASSQDASGGAMETQYF
TGCGCCAGCAGCCAGGACGCTAGCGGGGGGGCCATGGAGACCCAGTACTTC
>TRBJ2-2|TRBV30|.|once
CAWSSRSTGELFF
TGTGCCTGGAGTTCCAGATCTACCGGGGAGCTGTTTTTT
>TRBJ1-5|TRBV30|.|few
CAWSRGGVVSPQHF
TGTGCCTGGAGTCGGGGGGGGGTAGTTTCGCCCCAGCATTTT
>TRBJ2-3|TRBV10-3|.|.
CAISGETDTQYF
TGTGCCATCAGTGGGGAGACAGATACGCAGTATTTT
>TRBJ2-3|TRBV6-5|TRBD2|.
CASSYGTSGRADTQYF
TGTGCCAGCAGTTACGGGACTAGCGGGAGGGCAGATACGCAGTATTTT
>TRBJ2-1|TRBV5-1|TRBD2|.
CASSLAVASGKSYNEQFF
TGCGCCAGCAGCTTGGCCGTGGCTAGCGGGAAATCCTACAATGAGCAGTTCTTC
>TRBJ2-7|TRBV7-2|TRBD2|.
CASSLFREVSYEQYF
TGTGCCAGCAGCTTATTCCGGGAGGTTAGCTACGAGCAGTACTTC
>TRBJ2-1|TRBV28|.|.
CASSSGDFMGNEQFF
TGTGCCAGCAGTTCCGGGGACTTCATGGGGAATGAGCAGTTCTTC
>TRBJ1-2|TRBV7-2|.|.
CASRPGPNYGYTF
TGTGCCAGCAGACCAGGTCCAAACTATGGCTACACCTTC
>TRBJ1-4|TRBV7-2|.|.
CASSLGPRGGYNEKLFF
TGTGCCAGCAGCTTAGGCCCAAGGGGGGGGTATAATGAAAAACTGTTTTTT
>TRBJ1-4|TRBV7-9|.|.
CASTPGEKLFF
TGTGCCAGCACCCCGGGTGAAAAACTGTTTTTT
>TRBJ2-5|TRBV18|.|.
CASSQGERTLPHF
TGTGCCAGCTCACAGGGGGAAAGGACACTCCCCCACTTC
>TRBJ2-1|TRBV28|.|.
CASSLQSGVGQFF
TGTGCCAGCAGTTTACAGTCAGGGGTTGGACAGTTCTTC
>TRBJ2-5|TRBV7-2|.|few
CASSLQGFQETQYF
TGTGCCAGCAGCTTACAGGGATTCCAAGAGACCCAGTACTTC
>TRBJ1-2|TRBV27|TRBD1|.
CASSPGGNNYGYTF
TGTGCCAGCAGCCCAGGGGGCAATAACTATGGCTACACCTTC
>TRBJ2-1|TRBV10-3|.|.
CATRQDREKGREGPQFF
TGTGCCACCCGCCAGGACAGGGAAAAGGGGCGGGAGGGCCCTCAGTTCTTC